This TCR beta chain was identified in a study of blood T cell repertoires in COVID-19. As for the study in general: Sites across the United States, Italy and Spain contributed samples from acute and convalescent COVID-19.

This clone was detected a few times. Germline V CDR1 and CDR2: LNHDA, SQIVND (reference sequence). V gave up 3 bases and J gave up 3 bases, with 9 bases separating them. The CDR3 sequence is 13 residues long. As originally analysed: Cell counts per sample came from amplifying reference gene primers. Repertoires were generated with immunoSEQ multiplex PCR, while TCRdb's copy carries only in-frame clones and drops some. V and J calls and clone size are copied from that table; D and trimming were computed from the DNA. Of under 250,000 clones listed, about nine tenths were seen once; the top ten hold 1.6%.

This sequence was found in a woman aged 55-69 years who had recovered from COVID-19. V gene TRBV19 combines with J gene TRBJ2-7; D may be TRBD2 (5 bases). Sample: peripheral blood. CDR3 sequence: CASSIQRDYEQYF. As DNA, the CDR3 is TGTGCCAGTAGTATTCAGAGGGACTACGAGCAGTACTTC.